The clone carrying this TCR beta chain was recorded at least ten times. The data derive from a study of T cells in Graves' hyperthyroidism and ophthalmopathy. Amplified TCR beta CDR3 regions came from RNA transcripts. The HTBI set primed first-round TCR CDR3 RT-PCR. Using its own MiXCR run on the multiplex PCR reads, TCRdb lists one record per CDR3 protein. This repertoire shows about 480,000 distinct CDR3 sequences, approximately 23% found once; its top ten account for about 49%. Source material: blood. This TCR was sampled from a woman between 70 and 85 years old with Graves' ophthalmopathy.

The CDR3 sequence: CASSVGTIKGEQYF. In DNA, the CDR3 is TGCGCCAGCAGCGTGGGGACCATAAAGGGCGAGCAGTACTTC. V gene TRBV5-1 combines with J gene TRBJ2-7; perhaps D is TRBD1 or TRBD2 (5 bases each). Germline values: CDR1 SGHRS, CDR2 YFSETQ. The CDR3 loop spans 14 amino acids. The ends were cut back, 4 bases at V and 6 bases at J, with 17 bases in the middle.